Listed here are 2 T cell receptor beta chains from one sample, sequenced in a study of blood T cells in healthy people across ages. Alongside a J-beta primer mix, a sample-barcoded 5' primer served in a second PCR lasting about 7 to 12 cycles. TCRdb independently ran MiXCR on the 5' RACE reads; one entry per CDR3 protein. Of roughly 1.5 million distinct CDR3 sequences listed, 40% to 45% are singletons. Specimen: blood. Receptor source: a woman aged 18-29 years in good health.

This clonotype was recorded a few times. The rearrangement joins TRBV12-3 or TRBV12-4 to TRBJ1-2, with D uncertain. The CDR3 totals 16 residues. V lost 4 bases, J lost 5 bases, and 20 bases lay in between. In DNA form, the CDR3 reads TGTGCCAGCAGTTATAAACTGAGGGAATTAGAATATGGCTACACCTTC. It encodes CASSYKLRELEYGYTF.

This clonotype was observed a handful of times. The rearrangement joins TRBV14 to TRBJ2-7, with 8 bases that match TRBD1. V shed 3 bases, J shed 2 bases, and the junction held 3 bases outside the gene matches. There are 14 residues in the CDR3. In germline, CDR1 is SGHDN, CDR2 FVKESK. In DNA, the CDR3 is TGTGCCAGCAGCCAGGTACAGGGGGCCTACGAGCAGTACTTC. Translated: CASSQVQGAYEQYF.